This note documents a single T cell receptor beta chain sequence. The CDR3 loop spans 16 amino acids. In germline, CDR1 is SGHDT, CDR2 YYEEEE. The V and J ends lost 1 base and 5 bases, in that order; junction bases with no gene match: 6. Sequenced by immunoSEQ multiplex PCR; TCRdb stores in-frame clones only, minus some. This table holds around 72,000 clones, over 80% found once. These data come from a study of T cell changes during pregnancy in multiple sclerosis. The sample was CD4+ T cells from peripheral blood mononuclear cells, taken before pregnancy. The receptor's source is a female donor with multiple sclerosis, enrolled in a pregnancy study. V gene TRBV5-6 combines with J gene TRBJ2-5; TRBD2 matches at 12 bases. The CDR3 protein is CASSLNLAGGRETQYF. The CDR3 coding sequence is TGTGCCAGCAGCTTGAATCTAGCGGGGGGGAGGGAGACCCAGTACTTC.